The entry below gives a single T cell receptor (beta chain) sequence along with its context. The antigen remains unidentified. Cultured CD4+ T cells had their DNA profiled by the Oncomine TCR Beta short-read assay. MiXCR, applied by TCRdb to the PCR reads, yields one record per CDR3 protein. The top ten hold about 9.3% of the sample, which has over 10,000 distinct CDR3 sequences, about 75% seen once. This sample is part of a study of vaccination and CD4 T cells after COVID-19. Study details: Cultures acting as controls obtained a CEFX pool, an HIV-1 Nef pool, or no peptide.

Noted treatment: roughly 10-day PBMC culture with coronavirus spike peptide pools or control peptides (ViraFEST assay). Via ViraFEST, peptide pools expanded antigen-specific T cells before TCR sequencing. The V gene lost 5 bases and the J gene lost 4 bases, with 14 bases spanning the gap. The CDR3 length is 14 residues. Germline V CDR1 and CDR2: SEHNR, FQNEAQ (reference sequence). The sample taken for sequencing was CD4+ T cells from blood, cultured in vitro. J is TRBJ1-2 and V is TRBV7-9; a possible D gene is TRBD1 (6 bases). The sequence derives from a human donor who had recovered from COVID-19. Written as DNA, the CDR3 is TGTGCCAGCAGCCCGAGACAGGAGATCTATGGCTACACCTTC. This sequence encodes CASSPRQEIYGYTF.